Below are 4 T cell receptor beta chains sequenced from a single sample in a study of cytomegalovirus exposure and HLA in healthy donors. Repertoires were generated with immunoSEQ multiplex PCR, while TCRdb's copy carries only in-frame clones and drops some. Among under 130,000 clones listed, more than 85% were seen once. The sequenced sample was PBMCs. All receptors come from a woman under 30 in good health and CMV-seropositive.

This chain joins TRBV19 and TRBJ1-1; D gene ambiguous. Trimming removed 9 bases from V and 4 bases from J, with 21 bases in between. This CDR3 is built from 15 residues. Germline CDR1 LNHDA, CDR2 SQIVND (reference sequence). CDR3 sequence reads: CASANRVNSRTEAFF. The CDR3 coding sequence is TGTGCCAGCGCAAACCGGGTGAACTCACGCACTGAAGCTTTCTTT.

CDR3 sequence: CATTTGGTDTQYF. CDR3 sequence (DNA): TGTGCCACTACGACAGGGGGGACAGATACGCAGTATTTT. The gene calls are TRBV6-5 and TRBJ2-3; 9 bases agree with TRBD1. J gave up 3 bases and V 10 bases, and 5 bases lay outside the gene matches. The CDR3 is 13 amino acids. CDR1 is MNHEY, CDR2 SVGAGI, per germline.

This clone appeared once. Here the CDR3 DNA reads TGTGCCAGCACCCTTCGGGGAACGGTTGAAGCTTTCTTT. It specifies CASTLRGTVEAFF. The chain employs TRBV18 and TRBJ1-1, with D unclear. The germline V and J ends were trimmed by 8 bases and 7 bases, with 17 bases remaining between them. Germline V lookup: CDR1 KGHSH, CDR2 LQKENI. CDR3 length equals 13 residues.

CDR3 protein: CASSRSGRDSYEQYF. The CDR3 DNA reads TGTGCCAGCAGCCGTAGCGGGAGGGACTCCTACGAGCAGTACTTC. This chain uses TRBV11-3 with TRBJ2-7, with 11 bases matching TRBD2. In germline, CDR1 is SGHNT, CDR2 YENEEA. Losses at the gene ends were 5 bases for V and 0 bases for J; bases not matched to a gene: 3. The CDR3 is 15 residues long.